This record concerns one T cell receptor (beta chain) sequence. V was shortened by 11 bases and J by 5 bases, with 22 bases between the two germline ends. CDR1 and CDR2 (germline): LNHDA, SQIVND (reference sequence). There are 15 residues in the CDR3. Per the study methods: How many nucleated cells were present was estimated from reference gene primer amplification. Libraries were prepared by immunoSEQ multiplex PCR; TCRdb keeps only in-frame clonotypes and omits some of them. V and J calls and clone size are given by that table; D and trimming were obtained from the DNA. Here the sample spans approximately 100,000 clones, around 90% being singletons. The sample originates from a study of blood T cell repertoires in COVID-19. Looking at the study overall: Collection of acute and convalescent COVID-19 samples took place in the United States, Italy and Spain. PBMCs, B-cell-depleted T cells, or T cells were the source of the cDNA or gDNA that made up the material.

The specimen was peripheral blood. This chain joins TRBV19 and TRBJ1-5; D not certain. This TCR was sampled from a human donor in a cohort sampled during active COVID-19. CDR3 nucleotide sequence: TGTGCCGGTAACGAGCCGGAGGGCTACCATCAGCCCCAGCATTTT. It is translated as CAGNEPEGYHQPQHF.